This record covers a single T cell receptor beta chain. The entry originates in a study of blood T cells in healthy people across ages. With 8 bases clipped from V and 6 bases from J, the junction kept 5 bases outside the gene matches. Germline lookup yields CDR1 ENHRY and CDR2 SYGVKD. The CDR3 runs 13 residues. Primed by a sample-barcoded 5' primer and a J-beta primer mix, a second PCR proceeded for 7 to 11 cycles. From the 5' RACE reads, TCRdb called clonotypes with MiXCR, one entry per CDR3 protein. The sample lists roughly 1.6 million distinct CDR3 sequences, almost 35% occurring once. This rearrangement joins TRBV10-3 to TRBJ2-2, with 8 nucleotides matching TRBD1. This TCR came from a woman aged 25 to 39 in good health. The specimen was blood. The CDR3 is CAIGQGIPGELFF. For the CDR3, the DNA is TGTGCCATCGGACAGGGAATACCCGGGGAGCTGTTTTTT.